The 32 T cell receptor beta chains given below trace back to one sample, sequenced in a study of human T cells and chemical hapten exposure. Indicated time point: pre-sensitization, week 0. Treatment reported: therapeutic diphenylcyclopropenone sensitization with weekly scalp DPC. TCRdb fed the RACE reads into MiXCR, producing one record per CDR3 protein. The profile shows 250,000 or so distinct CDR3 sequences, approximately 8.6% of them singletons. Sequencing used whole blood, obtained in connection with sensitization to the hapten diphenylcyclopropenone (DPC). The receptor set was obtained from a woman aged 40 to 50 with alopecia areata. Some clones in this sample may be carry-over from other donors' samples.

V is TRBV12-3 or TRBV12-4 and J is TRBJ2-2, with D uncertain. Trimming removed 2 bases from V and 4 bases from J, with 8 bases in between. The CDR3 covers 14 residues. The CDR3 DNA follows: TGTGCCAGCAGTTTAATGAGTCCCACCGGGGAGCTGTTTTTT. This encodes CASSLMSPTGELFF.

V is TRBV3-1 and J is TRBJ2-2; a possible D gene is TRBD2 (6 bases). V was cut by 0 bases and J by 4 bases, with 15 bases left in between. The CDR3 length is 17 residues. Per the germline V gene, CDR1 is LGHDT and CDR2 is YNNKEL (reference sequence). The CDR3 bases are TGTGCCAGCAGCCAAGATTGGCGGGACGGCGGCACCGGGGAGCTGTTTTTT. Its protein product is CASSQDWRDGGTGELFF.

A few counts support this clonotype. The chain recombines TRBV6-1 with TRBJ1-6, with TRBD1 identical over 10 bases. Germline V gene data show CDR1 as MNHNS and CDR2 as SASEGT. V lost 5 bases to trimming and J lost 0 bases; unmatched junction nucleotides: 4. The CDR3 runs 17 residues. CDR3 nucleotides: TGTGCCAGCAGTCAGGGACAGGGGAGCTCCTATAATTCACCCCTCCACTTT. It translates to CASSQGQGSSYNSPLHF.

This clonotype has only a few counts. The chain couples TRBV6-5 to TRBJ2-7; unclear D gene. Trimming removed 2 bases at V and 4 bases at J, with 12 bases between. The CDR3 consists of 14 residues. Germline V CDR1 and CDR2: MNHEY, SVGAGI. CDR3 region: CASSYTTGRYEQYF. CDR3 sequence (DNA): TGTGCCAGCAGTTACACGACGGGCCGATACGAGCAGTACTTC.

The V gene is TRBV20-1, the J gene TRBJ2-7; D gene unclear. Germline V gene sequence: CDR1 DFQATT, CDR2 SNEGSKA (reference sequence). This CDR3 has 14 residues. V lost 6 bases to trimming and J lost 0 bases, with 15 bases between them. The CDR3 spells CSAPTVRSSYEQYF. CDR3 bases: TGCAGTGCCCCTACTGTCAGAAGCTCCTACGAGCAGTACTTC.

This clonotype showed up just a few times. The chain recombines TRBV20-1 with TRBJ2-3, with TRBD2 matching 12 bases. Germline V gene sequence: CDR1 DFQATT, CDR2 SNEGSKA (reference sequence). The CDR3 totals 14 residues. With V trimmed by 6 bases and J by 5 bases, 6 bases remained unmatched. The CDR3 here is CSARRTSGEDTQYF. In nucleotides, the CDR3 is TGCAGTGCCCGAAGGACTAGCGGGGAAGATACGCAGTATTTT.

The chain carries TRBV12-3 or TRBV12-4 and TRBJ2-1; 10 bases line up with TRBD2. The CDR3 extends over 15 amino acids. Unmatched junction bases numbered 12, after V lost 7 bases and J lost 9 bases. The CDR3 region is CASNLGLAGDIEQFF. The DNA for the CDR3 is TGTGCCAGCAACCTGGGGCTAGCGGGAGATATTGAGCAGTTCTTC.

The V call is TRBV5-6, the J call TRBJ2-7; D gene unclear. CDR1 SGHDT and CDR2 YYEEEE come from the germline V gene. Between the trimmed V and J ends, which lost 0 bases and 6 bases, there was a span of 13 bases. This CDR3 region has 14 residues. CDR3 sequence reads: CASSLGLSLAEQYF. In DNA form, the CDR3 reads TGTGCCAGCAGCTTGGGACTCAGCCTTGCCGAGCAGTACTTC.

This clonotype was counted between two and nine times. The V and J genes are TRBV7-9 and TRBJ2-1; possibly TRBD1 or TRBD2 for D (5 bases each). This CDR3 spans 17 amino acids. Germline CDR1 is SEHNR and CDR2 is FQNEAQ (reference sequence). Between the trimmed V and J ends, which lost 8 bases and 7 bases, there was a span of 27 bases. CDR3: CASGTKVDNPTGNEQFF. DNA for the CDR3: TGTGCCAGCGGGACCAAGGTGGATAACCCAACTGGAAATGAGCAGTTCTTC.

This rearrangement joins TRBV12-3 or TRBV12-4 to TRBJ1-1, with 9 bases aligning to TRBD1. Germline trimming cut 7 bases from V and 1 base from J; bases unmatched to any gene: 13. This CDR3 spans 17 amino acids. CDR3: CASTPYRDRVGNTEAFF. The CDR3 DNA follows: TGTGCCAGCACCCCCTACCGGGACAGGGTGGGGAACACTGAAGCTTTCTTT.

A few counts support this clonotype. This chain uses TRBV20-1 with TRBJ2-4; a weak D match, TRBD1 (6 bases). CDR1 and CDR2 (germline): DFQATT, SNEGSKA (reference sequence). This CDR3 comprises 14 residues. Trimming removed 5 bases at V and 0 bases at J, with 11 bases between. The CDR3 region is CSAWDTKAKNIQYF. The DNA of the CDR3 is TGCAGTGCTTGGGACACCAAAGCCAAAAACATTCAGTACTTC.

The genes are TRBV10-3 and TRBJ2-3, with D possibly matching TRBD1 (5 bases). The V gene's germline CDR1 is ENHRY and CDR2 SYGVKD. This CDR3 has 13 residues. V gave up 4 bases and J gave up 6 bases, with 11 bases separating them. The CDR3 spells CAISAPGSDTQYF. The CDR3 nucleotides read TGTGCCATCAGTGCCCCAGGGTCCGATACGCAGTATTTT.

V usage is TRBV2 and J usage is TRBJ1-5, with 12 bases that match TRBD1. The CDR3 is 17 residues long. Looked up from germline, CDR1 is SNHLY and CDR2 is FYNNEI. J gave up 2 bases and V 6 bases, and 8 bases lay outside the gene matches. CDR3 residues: CASSKGQGAGGNQPQHF. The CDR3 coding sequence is TGTGCCAGCAGCAAGGGACAGGGGGCAGGGGGCAATCAGCCCCAGCATTTT.

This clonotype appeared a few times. The CDR3 bases are TGCGCCAGCAGCCCGGGACAGCTGGCCTCCTACAATGAGCAGTTCTTC. Protein sequence: CASSPGQLASYNEQFF. The chain combines TRBV5-1 with TRBJ2-1, with 7 positions matching TRBD1. The germline V gene has CDR1 SGHRS and CDR2 YFSETQ. There are 16 residues in the CDR3. V gave up 4 bases and J gave up 0 bases; unmatched junction bases: 7.

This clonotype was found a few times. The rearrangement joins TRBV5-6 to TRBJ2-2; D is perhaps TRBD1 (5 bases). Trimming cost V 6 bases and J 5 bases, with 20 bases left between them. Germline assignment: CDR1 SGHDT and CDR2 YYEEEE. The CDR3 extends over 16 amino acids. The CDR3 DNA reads TGTGCCAGCACCTTCGCGCGGACAAGCCGGACCGGGGAGCTGTTTTTT. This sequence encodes CASTFARTSRTGELFF.

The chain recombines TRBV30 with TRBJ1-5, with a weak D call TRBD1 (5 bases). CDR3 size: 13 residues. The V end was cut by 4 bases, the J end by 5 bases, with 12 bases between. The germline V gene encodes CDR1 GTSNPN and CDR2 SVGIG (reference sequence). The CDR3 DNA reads TGTGCCTGGACCCGGGGCGGTGATCAGCCCCAGCATTTT. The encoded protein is CAWTRGGDQPQHF.

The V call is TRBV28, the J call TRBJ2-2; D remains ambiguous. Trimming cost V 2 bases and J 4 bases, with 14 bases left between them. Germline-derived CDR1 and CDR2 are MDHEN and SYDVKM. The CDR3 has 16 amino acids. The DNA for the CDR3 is TGTGCCAGCAGTTTAGCTGGTGCGCCGGCCACCGGGGAGCTGTTTTTT. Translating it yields CASSLAGAPATGELFF.

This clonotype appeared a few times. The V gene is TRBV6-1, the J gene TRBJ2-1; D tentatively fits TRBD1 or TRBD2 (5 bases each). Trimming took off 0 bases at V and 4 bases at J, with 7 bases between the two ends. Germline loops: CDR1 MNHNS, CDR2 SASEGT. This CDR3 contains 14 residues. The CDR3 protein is CASSEAWGYNEQFF. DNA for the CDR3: TGTGCCAGCAGTGAAGCGTGGGGGTACAATGAGCAGTTCTTC.

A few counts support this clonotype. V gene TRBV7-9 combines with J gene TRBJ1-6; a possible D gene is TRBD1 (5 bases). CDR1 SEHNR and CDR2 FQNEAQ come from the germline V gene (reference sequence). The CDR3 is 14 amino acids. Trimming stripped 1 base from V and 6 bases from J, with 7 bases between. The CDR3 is CASSLGQINSPLHF. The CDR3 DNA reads TGTGCCAGCAGCTTAGGACAGATTAATTCACCCCTCCACTTT.

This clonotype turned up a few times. CDR3 DNA: TGTGCCAGCAGCTGGGGACTAGCGGGAGGGCCACGTTTCACCGGGGAGCTGTTTTTT. Translating gives CASSWGLAGGPRFTGELFF. The V gene is TRBV5-6, the J gene TRBJ2-2, with 16 positions matching TRBD2. Germline loops: CDR1 SGHDT, CDR2 YYEEEE. The CDR3 totals 19 residues. V trimming: 3 bases; J trimming: 4 bases; junction bases outside the gene matches: 9.

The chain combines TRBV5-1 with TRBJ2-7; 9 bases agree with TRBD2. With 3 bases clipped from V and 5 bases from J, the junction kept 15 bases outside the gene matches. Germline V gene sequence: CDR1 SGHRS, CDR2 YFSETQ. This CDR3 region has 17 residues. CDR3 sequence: CASSSKTLAGVKDEQYF. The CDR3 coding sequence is TGCGCCAGCAGCTCCAAAACCTTAGCGGGAGTAAAGGACGAGCAGTACTTC.

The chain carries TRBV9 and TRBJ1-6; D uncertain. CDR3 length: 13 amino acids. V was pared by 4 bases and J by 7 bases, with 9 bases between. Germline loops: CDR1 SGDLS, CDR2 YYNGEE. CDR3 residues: CASSFKNNSPLHF. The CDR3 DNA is TGTGCCAGCAGCTTCAAGAACAATTCACCCCTCCACTTT. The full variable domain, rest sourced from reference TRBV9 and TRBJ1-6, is DSGVTQTPKHLITATGQRVTLRCSPRSGDLSVYWYQQSLDQGLQFLIQYYNGEERAKGNILERFSAQQFPDLHSELNLSSLELGDSALYFCASSFKNNSPLHFGNGTRLTVT.

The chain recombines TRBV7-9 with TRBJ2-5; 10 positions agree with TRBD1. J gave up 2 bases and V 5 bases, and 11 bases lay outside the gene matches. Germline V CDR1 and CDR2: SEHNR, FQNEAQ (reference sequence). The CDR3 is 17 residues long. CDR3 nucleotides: TGTGCCAGCAGCCCGGGACAGGGGAGGTTGAAACAAGAGACCCAGTACTTC. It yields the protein CASSPGQGRLKQETQYF.

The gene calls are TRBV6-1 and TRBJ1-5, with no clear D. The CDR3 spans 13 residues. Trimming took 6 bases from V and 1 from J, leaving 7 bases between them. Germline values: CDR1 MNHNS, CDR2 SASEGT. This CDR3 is CASRETSNQPQHF. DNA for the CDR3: TGTGCCAGCAGGGAAACCAGCAATCAGCCCCAGCATTTT.

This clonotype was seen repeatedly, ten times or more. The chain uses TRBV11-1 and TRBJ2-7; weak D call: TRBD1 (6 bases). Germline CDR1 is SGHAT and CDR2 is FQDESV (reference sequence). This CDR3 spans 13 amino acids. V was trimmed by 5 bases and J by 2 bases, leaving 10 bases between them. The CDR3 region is CASSIRTAYEQYF. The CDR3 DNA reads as TGTGCCAGCAGCATACGGACAGCCTACGAGCAGTACTTC.

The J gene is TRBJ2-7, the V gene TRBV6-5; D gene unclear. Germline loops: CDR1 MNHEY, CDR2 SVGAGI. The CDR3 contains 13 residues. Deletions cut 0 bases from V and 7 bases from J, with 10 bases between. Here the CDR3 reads CASSYSRRQEQYF. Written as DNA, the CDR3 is TGTGCCAGCAGTTACTCGCGACGGCAGGAGCAGTACTTC.

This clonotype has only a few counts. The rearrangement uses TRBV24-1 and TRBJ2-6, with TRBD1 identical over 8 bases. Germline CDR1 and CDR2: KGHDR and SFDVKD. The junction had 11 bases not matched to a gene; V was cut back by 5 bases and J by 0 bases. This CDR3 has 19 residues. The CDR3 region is CATSGATGAHYSGANVLTF. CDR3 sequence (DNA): TGTGCCACCAGTGGAGCGACAGGGGCCCATTACTCTGGGGCCAACGTCCTGACTTTC.

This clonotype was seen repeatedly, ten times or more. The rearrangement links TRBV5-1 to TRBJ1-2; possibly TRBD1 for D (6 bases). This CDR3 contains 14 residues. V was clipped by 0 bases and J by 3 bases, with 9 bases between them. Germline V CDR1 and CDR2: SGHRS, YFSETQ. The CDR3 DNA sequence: TGCGCCAGCAGCTTGGACAGGGAAGACTATGGCTACACCTTC. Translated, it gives CASSLDREDYGYTF.

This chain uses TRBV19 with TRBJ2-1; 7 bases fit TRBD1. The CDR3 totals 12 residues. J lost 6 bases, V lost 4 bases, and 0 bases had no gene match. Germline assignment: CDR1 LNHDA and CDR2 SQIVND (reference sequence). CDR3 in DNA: TGTGCCAGTAGTACAGGGGGCAATGAGCAGTTCTTC. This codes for CASSTGGNEQFF.

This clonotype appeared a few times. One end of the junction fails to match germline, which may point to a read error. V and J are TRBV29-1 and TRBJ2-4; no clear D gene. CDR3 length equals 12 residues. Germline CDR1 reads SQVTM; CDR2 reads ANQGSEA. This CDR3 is CSVKDTGNIQYF. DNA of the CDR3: TGCAGCGTTAAAGACACGGGAAACATTCAGTACTTC.

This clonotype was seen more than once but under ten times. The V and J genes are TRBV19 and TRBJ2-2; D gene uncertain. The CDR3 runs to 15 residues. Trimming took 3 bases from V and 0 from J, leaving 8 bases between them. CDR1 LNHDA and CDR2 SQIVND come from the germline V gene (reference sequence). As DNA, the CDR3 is TGTGCCAGTAGTATTGGCGGAACGAACACCGGGGAGCTGTTTTTT. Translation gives CASSIGGTNTGELFF. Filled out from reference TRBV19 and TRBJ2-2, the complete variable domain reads DGGITQSPKYLFRKEGQNVTLSCEQNLNHDAMYWYRQDPGQGLRLIYYSQIVNDFQKGDIAEGYSVSREKKESFPLTVTSAQKNPTAFYLCASSIGGTNTGELFFGEGSRLTVL.

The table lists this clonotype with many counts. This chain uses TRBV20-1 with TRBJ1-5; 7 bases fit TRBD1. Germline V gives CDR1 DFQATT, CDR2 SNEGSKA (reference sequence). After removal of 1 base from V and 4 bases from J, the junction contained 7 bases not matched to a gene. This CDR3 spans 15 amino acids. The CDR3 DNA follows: TGCAGTGCTAGAGGCCCAGGGGGTTCAAATCAGCCCCAGCATTTT. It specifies CSARGPGGSNQPQHF.